A single sample is the source of the 27 T cell receptor beta chains below, sequenced in a study of T cell responses to AZD1222 COVID-19 vaccine. The assay was immunoSEQ multiplex PCR, and TCRdb's table has in-frame clones only and misses some. In the table there are almost 55,000 clones, 84% of which are singletons. Sequencing used peripheral blood, obtained on day 0 of AZD1222 vaccination. The origin of the receptors is an adult in good health.

This chain joins TRBV5-6 and TRBJ1-2; D is ambiguous. Germline V gene sequence: CDR1 SGHDT, CDR2 YYEEEE. The V gene lost 0 bases and the J gene lost 4 bases, with 7 bases spanning the gap. The CDR3 sequence is 13 residues long. CDR3 in DNA: TGTGCCAGCAGCTTGGATAGAACCTATGGCTACACCTTC. Protein: CASSLDRTYGYTF.

CDR3 sequence reads: CASSYRLAANEQFF. Written as DNA, the CDR3 is TGTGCCAGCAGTTACCGACTAGCGGCCAATGAGCAGTTCTTC. The chain uses TRBV6-5 and TRBJ2-1, with 9 bases lining up with TRBD2. Germline trimming cut 2 bases from V and 6 bases from J; bases unmatched to any gene: 2. This CDR3 is 14 amino acids long. Germline-derived CDR1 and CDR2 are MNHEY and SVGAGI.

The chain uses TRBV7-9 and TRBJ1-1, with 7 bases lining up with TRBD1. Per germline, CDR1 SEHNR and CDR2 FQNEAQ (reference sequence). The CDR3 runs to 15 residues. J gave up 1 base and V 6 bases, and 8 bases lay outside the gene matches. CDR3 nucleotide sequence: TGTGCCAGCAGTCTAAGAGGACAGGAGAACACTGAAGCTTTCTTT. It codes for CASSLRGQENTEAFF.

The CDR3 DNA reads as TGTGCCAGCAGACCGGGACAGTGGGGATCAGAAGCTTTCTTT. It is translated as CASRPGQWGSEAFF. The chain carries TRBV2 and TRBJ1-1; 7 bases fit TRBD1. The CDR3 is 14 residues long. Germline V gene sequence: CDR1 SNHLY, CDR2 FYNNEI. J gave up 8 bases and V 6 bases, and 12 bases lay outside the gene matches.

V usage is TRBV24-1 and J usage is TRBJ1-2; TRBD1 agrees at 9 bases. CDR1 is KGHDR and CDR2 is SFDVKD in the germline V gene. Unmatched junction bases numbered 8, after V lost 4 bases and J lost 3 bases. This CDR3 is 16 amino acids long. The CDR3 here is CATSEAGTGRHYGYTF. In nucleotides, the CDR3 is TGTGCCACCAGTGAGGCCGGGACAGGGCGGCACTATGGCTACACCTTC.

V and J are TRBV24-1 and TRBJ1-1, with 8 bases lining up with TRBD1. This CDR3 spans 15 amino acids. Germline V lookup: CDR1 KGHDR, CDR2 SFDVKD. V shed 5 bases, J shed 4 bases, and the junction held 8 bases outside the gene matches. CDR3 protein: CATSGSRGQSTEAFF. The CDR3 bases are TGTGCCACCAGTGGGTCCAGGGGGCAGAGCACTGAAGCTTTCTTT.

The chain employs TRBV4-2 and TRBJ1-2, with D hard to call. Germline CDR1 is LGHNA and CDR2 is YNFKEQ. Trimming took off 0 bases at V and 4 bases at J, with 6 bases between the two ends. The CDR3 runs to 13 residues. Written as DNA, the CDR3 is TGTGCCAGCAGCCAAGATCCCAGCTATGGCTACACCTTC. The encoded protein is CASSQDPSYGYTF.

The V and J genes are TRBV6-1 and TRBJ1-5; TRBD1 might be the D (5 bases). V was cut by 3 bases and J by 7 bases, with 13 bases left in between. Germline V gene data show CDR1 as MNHNS and CDR2 as SASEGT. The CDR3 is made up of 14 amino acids. The CDR3 loop is CASSDSWGIQPQHF. DNA for the CDR3: TGTGCCAGCAGTGATTCGTGGGGGATACAGCCCCAGCATTTT.

This sequence joins TRBV7-6 and TRBJ2-1; perhaps D is TRBD1 or TRBD2 (7 bases each). Germline CDR1 SGHVS, CDR2 FNYEAQ. V lost 5 bases, J lost 11 bases, and 22 bases lay in between. The CDR3 contains 15 residues. CDR3 region: CASSPQGQLLAKQFF. CDR3 nucleotides: TGTGCCAGCAGCCCGCAGGGACAGTTACTAGCGAAGCAGTTCTTC.

The chain combines TRBV6-5 with TRBJ1-2, with TRBD1 matching over 8 bases. V lost 4 bases to trimming and J lost 8 bases; unmatched junction nucleotides: 12. Germline CDR1 reads MNHEY; CDR2 reads SVGAGI. The CDR3 has 15 residues. CDR3 region: CASSSPKDRVNGYTF. As DNA, the CDR3 is TGTGCCAGCAGTTCTCCGAAGGACAGGGTTAACGGCTACACCTTC.

The V gene is TRBV11-2, the J gene TRBJ2-2; 10 bases line up with TRBD2. Germline CDR1 and CDR2: SGHAT and FQNNGV. V lost 2 bases to trimming and J lost 7 bases; unmatched junction nucleotides: 7. The CDR3 runs 16 residues. The CDR3 reads CASSLRLAGMNGELFF. CDR3 nucleotide sequence: TGTGCCAGCAGCTTAAGACTAGCGGGCATGAACGGGGAGCTGTTTTTT.

This sequence joins TRBV9 and TRBJ1-1, with a tentative D call TRBD1 (5 bases). With 0 bases removed from V and 0 bases from J, the gap between germline ends came to 6 bases. CDR3 size: 14 residues. Germline V gene lookup returns CDR1 SGDLS and CDR2 YYNGEE. As DNA, the CDR3 is TGTGCCAGCAGCGTAGACAGGCTGAACACTGAAGCTTTCTTT. It yields the protein CASSVDRLNTEAFF.

This chain uses TRBV5-1 with TRBJ2-1; perhaps TRBD1 as D (7 bases). Germline CDR1 reads SGHRS; CDR2 reads YFSETQ. Trimming removed 4 bases from V and 6 bases from J, with 11 bases in between. The CDR3 sequence is 13 residues long. The CDR3 region has the DNA TGCGCCAGCAGCGCGGGACAGATCAATGAGCAGTTCTTC. Protein sequence: CASSAGQINEQFF.

V and J are TRBV6-2 or TRBV6-3 and TRBJ2-7; maybe TRBD2 (6 bases). Germline V gene lookup returns CDR1 MNHEY and CDR2 SVGEGT. CDR3 size: 12 residues. V was trimmed by 2 bases and J by 4 bases, leaving 6 bases between them. The chain's CDR3 is CASSYGTYEQYF. The CDR3 bases are TGTGCCAGCAGTTACGGGACTTACGAGCAGTACTTC.

The sample holds one count of this clone. The chain joins TRBV4-1 to TRBJ2-7; D perhaps matches TRBD2 (6 bases). The V end was cut by 6 bases, the J end by 0 bases, with 9 bases between. Germline V gene lookup returns CDR1 MGHRA and CDR2 YSYEKL. The CDR3 is 13 residues long. CDR3 in DNA: TGCGCCAGCAGGAGGGAGGCCTCCTACGAGCAGTACTTC. This sequence encodes CASRREASYEQYF.

This rearrangement joins TRBV4-3 to TRBJ1-5; no clear D gene. The CDR3 sequence is 14 residues long. Germline CDR1 reads LGHNA; CDR2 reads YSLEER. V was shortened by 2 bases and J by 2 bases, with 7 bases between the two germline ends. CDR3: CASSQSLGNQPQHF. CDR3 in DNA: TGCGCCAGCAGCCAATCTCTTGGCAATCAGCCCCAGCATTTT.

This clone occurred a few times. V and J are TRBV6-5 and TRBJ1-2, with D unresolved. The germline V and J ends were trimmed by 6 bases and 8 bases, with 16 bases remaining between them. Germline CDR1 is MNHEY and CDR2 is SVGAGI. This CDR3 has 13 amino acids. CDR3 loop: CASRPDRAGGYTF. In DNA, the CDR3 is TGTGCCAGCAGACCCGATAGGGCTGGGGGCTACACCTTC.

This clone showed up just a few times. The rearrangement links TRBV6-5 to TRBJ2-7; no clear D. The CDR3 runs 11 residues. Germline-derived CDR1 and CDR2 are MNHEY and SVGAGI. V lost 5 bases to trimming and J lost 3 bases, with 5 bases between them. The CDR3 DNA reads as TGTGCCAGCAGTCCCCTCTACGAGCAGTACTTC. This sequence encodes CASSPLYEQYF.

The CDR3 sequence is CASSPVAGGYRETQYF. CDR3 nucleotides: TGTGCCAGTAGCCCCGTGGCAGGGGGCTATAGAGAGACCCAGTACTTC. The V gene is TRBV19, the J gene TRBJ2-5; the match to TRBD1 covers 8 bases. V lost 6 bases to trimming and J lost 4 bases; unmatched junction nucleotides: 13. Germline CDR1 is LNHDA and CDR2 is SQIVND (reference sequence). The CDR3 has 16 amino acids.

This chain connects TRBV6-5 to TRBJ1-1; D is possibly TRBD1 (6 bases). Trimming shortened V by 2 bases and J by 1 base, and 11 bases separated the two germline ends. This CDR3 spans 15 amino acids. The V gene's germline CDR1 is MNHEY and CDR2 SVGAGI. The CDR3 DNA sequence: TGTGCCAGCAGTTACGAAGGGGGAGGGAACACTGAAGCTTTCTTT. Encoded protein: CASSYEGGGNTEAFF.

The V call is TRBV3-1 (or the pseudogene TRBV3-2), the J call TRBJ1-1; the D is unclear. V lost 5 bases, J lost 11 bases, and 15 bases lay in between. The CDR3 totals 12 residues. Germline V CDR1 and CDR2: LGHDT, YNNKEL (reference sequence). CDR3 sequence reads: CASSSGAQGAFF. Here the CDR3 DNA reads TGTGCCAGCAGCTCGGGTGCACAAGGGGCTTTCTTT.

This clone occurred once. Other DNA sequences in the sample encode the same CDR3. This chain links TRBV7-2 with TRBJ2-3; 8 bases are shared with TRBD2. The CDR3 has 15 amino acids. V shed 5 bases, J shed 6 bases, and the junction held 10 bases outside the gene matches. Germline values: CDR1 SGHTA, CDR2 FQGNSA. For the CDR3, the DNA is TGTGCCAGCAGCCCGAGCGGGGGAGCAGGGGATACGCAGTATTTT. Amino acid sequence: CASSPSGGAGDTQYF.

The J gene is TRBJ1-1, the V gene TRBV6-5, with D unresolved. Germline assignment: CDR1 MNHEY and CDR2 SVGAGI. CDR3 length equals 13 residues. Trimming removed 6 bases at V and 4 bases at J, with 12 bases between. CDR3: CASRYRVFTEAFF. The CDR3 nucleotides read TGTGCCAGCAGATACCGGGTTTTCACTGAAGCTTTCTTT.

The chain links TRBV28 to TRBJ1-5; D possibly corresponds to TRBD1 (6 bases). CDR1 is MDHEN and CDR2 is SYDVKM in the germline V gene. CDR3 length equals 15 residues. Trimming stripped 7 bases from V and 3 bases from J, with 16 bases between. The CDR3 region is CASTLPGTTNQPQHF. CDR3 in DNA: TGTGCCAGCACCCTTCCCGGGACAACCAATCAGCCCCAGCATTTT.

The chain carries TRBV24-1 and TRBJ2-1; D gene unclear. The CDR3 is made up of 15 amino acids. Germline V lookup: CDR1 KGHDR, CDR2 SFDVKD. Trimming removed 3 bases from V and 3 bases from J, with 11 bases in between. Here the CDR3 reads CATSDPKSFYNEQFF. Written as DNA, the CDR3 is TGTGCCACCAGTGATCCCAAGAGTTTCTACAATGAGCAGTTCTTC.

A single count supports this clone. V and J are TRBV15 and TRBJ1-6; maybe TRBD1 (5 bases). CDR3 length: 15 amino acids. V lost 0 bases and J 9 bases, leaving 12 bases between the germline ends. Germline V gives CDR1 LNHNV, CDR2 YYDKDF (reference sequence). Here the CDR3 DNA reads TGTGCCACCAGCAGAGATCCGGGACCGACTTCACCCCTCCACTTT. This codes for CATSRDPGPTSPLHF.

V and J are TRBV18 and TRBJ2-5; a weak D match, TRBD2 (5 bases). The CDR3 is made up of 14 amino acids. Germline V lookup: CDR1 KGHSH, CDR2 LQKENI. Trimming left V 6 bases short and J 5 bases short, with 16 bases between. The CDR3 loop reads CASSPSGSEETQYF. CDR3 bases: TGTGCCAGCTCTCCGTCGGGGAGTGAGGAGACCCAGTACTTC.